These 19 T cell receptor beta chains came from one sample sequenced in a study of T-cell reconstitution after alpha-beta-depleted transplantation in children (dated by TCRdb to 2016 to 2017). The treatment or condition label here, explained by the study, means: allogeneic hematopoietic cell transplantation with graft depleted of TCRalphabeta T cells and CD19 B cells. Preparation of the library involved PCR. The data were produced on an Illumina HiSeq 2500. To normalize quantification of the TCRbeta repertoire, the TCR libraries were built with molecular barcoding that relied on unique molecular identifiers. TCRdb applied fastp at Q25 and MiXCR to the public reads, then kept only in-frame beta chains. Here each entry gathers all rows of one CDR3 protein and keeps the most common genes and DNA. In this sample the table shows 350,000 to 500,000 distinct CDR3 sequences, 43% of which occur a single time. The ten largest account for under 35% of the sample.

The specimen comprised PBMCs, sampled before TCRalphabeta/CD19-depleted stem cell transplant. These receptors all stem from a girl aged 2 to 9 with aplastic anemia, due to receive a stem cell transplant.

The rearrangement uses TRBV6-5 and TRBJ1-1; a weak D match, TRBD1 (5 bases). Germline V gene lookup returns CDR1 MNHEY and CDR2 SVGAGI. The V and J ends lost 4 bases and 3 bases respectively, with 15 bases between them. The CDR3 runs 15 residues. Written as DNA, the CDR3 is TGTGCCAGCAGTTTTTACAGGATGGGGGACACTGAAGCTTTCTTT. It encodes CASSFYRMGDTEAFF.

Only one count was recorded for this clonotype. The chain has TRBV15 and TRBJ2-7; D call uncertain. The CDR3 is made up of 13 amino acids. Trimming removed 0 bases at V and 4 bases at J, with 7 bases between. Per the germline V gene, CDR1 is LNHNV and CDR2 is YYDKDF (reference sequence). For the CDR3, the DNA is TGTGCCACCAGCAGAGATTTGATGTACGAGCAGTACTTC. Protein sequence: CATSRDLMYEQYF.

The chain uses TRBV20-1 and TRBJ2-1; D call uncertain. CDR3 length: 10 residues. CDR1 is DFQATT, CDR2 SNEGSKA, per germline (reference sequence). The V end lost 7 bases, the J end lost 10 bases, and 11 bases lay between the germline ends. CDR3 protein: CSVQSGEQFF. The CDR3 DNA sequence: TGCAGTGTTCAATCTGGGGAGCAGTTCTTC.

CDR3 residues: CATSRGGTNTDTQYF. The CDR3 nucleotides read TGTGCCACCAGCAGAGGCGGGACGAACACAGATACGCAGTATTTT. This chain uses TRBV15 with TRBJ2-3, with D possibly being TRBD2 (6 bases). The CDR3 is 15 amino acids. Trimming shortened V by 1 base and J by 2 bases, and 10 bases separated the two germline ends. Germline V gives CDR1 LNHNV, CDR2 YYDKDF (reference sequence).

The V call is TRBV4-1, the J call TRBJ2-7; 9 positions match TRBD2. Trimming at V came to 8 bases and at J to 0 bases, leaving 8 bases not matched to a gene. CDR1 MGHRA and CDR2 YSYEKL come from the germline V gene. The CDR3 consists of 15 residues. The DNA for the CDR3 is TGCGCCAGCGCCGAAAAAGCGGGGGGCTCCTACGAGCAGTACTTC. Its translation: CASAEKAGGSYEQYF.

This chain uses TRBV29-1 with TRBJ1-1; 8 positions match TRBD1. This CDR3 is 17 amino acids long. Germline V gives CDR1 SQVTM, CDR2 ANQGSEA. V dropped 6 bases and J dropped 4; count of bases not matched to a gene: 19. The CDR3 here is CSVPRGPGGAKITEAFF. In DNA, the CDR3 is TGCAGCGTCCCCAGAGGTCCAGGGGGCGCCAAGATCACTGAAGCTTTCTTT.

This clonotype was seen a few times. The chain combines TRBV19 with TRBJ1-2, with D possibly TRBD1 on 5 matching bases. Per the germline V gene, CDR1 is LNHDA and CDR2 is SQIVND (reference sequence). The CDR3 has 15 amino acids. V was trimmed by 2 bases and J by 8 bases, leaving 18 bases between them. The CDR3 loop is CASSIRGRAEYGYTF. The CDR3 coding sequence is TGTGCCAGTAGTATACGGGGCAGGGCGGAGTACGGCTACACCTTC.

The genes are TRBV20-1 and TRBJ2-7; either TRBD1 or TRBD2 may fit D (5 bases each). Germline V CDR1 and CDR2: DFQATT, SNEGSKA (reference sequence). The CDR3 has 14 residues. V was cut by 2 bases and J by 2 bases, with 13 bases left in between. The CDR3: CSARSLGVTYEQYF. The DNA for the CDR3 is TGCAGTGCTAGATCCTTGGGGGTCACCTACGAGCAGTACTTC.

This clonotype was seen just once. This chain links TRBV5-1 with TRBJ2-7; TRBD1 matches 8 bases. This CDR3 has 14 amino acids. After removal of 3 bases from V and 5 bases from J, the junction contained 7 bases not matched to a gene. The V gene's germline CDR1 is SGHRS and CDR2 YFSETQ. CDR3 region: CASSSGQGSDEQYF. The DNA of the CDR3 is TGCGCCAGCAGCTCCGGACAGGGTTCGGACGAGCAGTACTTC.

This clonotype was observed a handful of times. The chain is built from TRBV27 and TRBJ1-6; 10 bases agree with TRBD1. CDR3 length: 16 amino acids. Unmatched junction bases numbered 6, after V lost 5 bases and J lost 5 bases. CDR1 MNHEY and CDR2 SMNVEV come from the germline V gene (reference sequence). Here the CDR3 reads CASSLTGQGNNSPLHF. CDR3 coding DNA: TGTGCCAGCAGTCTAACGGGACAGGGGAATAATTCACCCCTCCACTTT.

This sequence joins TRBV20-1 and TRBJ1-5; D is ambiguous. Trimming took off 7 bases at V and 4 bases at J, with 11 bases between the two ends. This CDR3 has 12 residues. Germline loops: CDR1 DFQATT, CDR2 SNEGSKA (reference sequence). Here the CDR3 reads CSVTDGNQPQHF. CDR3 nucleotides: TGCAGTGTTACGGACGGGAATCAGCCCCAGCATTTT.

This clonotype was seen many times. J is TRBJ1-1 and V is TRBV29-1; D possibly corresponds to TRBD1 (6 bases). The V end lost 4 bases, the J end lost 6 bases, and 9 bases lay between the germline ends. Germline values: CDR1 SQVTM, CDR2 ANQGSEA. The CDR3 spans 11 residues. CDR3 residues: CSVARTAEAFF. CDR3 nucleotides: TGCAGCGTTGCCCGGACAGCTGAAGCTTTCTTT.

The rearrangement joins TRBV12-3 or TRBV12-4 to TRBJ2-5; 7 positions agree with TRBD1. The CDR3 is made up of 12 amino acids. V lost 4 bases and J lost 7; bases outside the gene matches: 3. The CDR3 is CASSSQGVTQYF. Here the CDR3 DNA reads TGTGCCAGCAGTTCCCAGGGGGTGACCCAGTACTTC.

This clonotype showed up just a few times. The chain couples TRBV27 to TRBJ2-7; TRBD2 aligns across 10 bases. This CDR3 has 14 residues. V lost 6 bases and J lost 1; bases outside the gene matches: 3. Germline loops: CDR1 MNHEY, CDR2 SMNVEV (reference sequence). The CDR3 coding sequence is TGTGCCAGCAGGATAGCGGGAGGTTCCTACGAGCAGTACTTC. Residues: CASRIAGGSYEQYF.

This clonotype has at least ten counts. This chain joins TRBV20-1 and TRBJ2-7; D unclear. The CDR3 runs to 14 residues. Trimming took off 5 bases at V and 0 bases at J, with 14 bases between the two ends. Germline CDR1 is DFQATT and CDR2 is SNEGSKA (reference sequence). This chain's CDR3 is CSARPGASSYEQYF. CDR3 in DNA: TGCAGTGCTCGCCCCGGAGCGTCCTCCTACGAGCAGTACTTC.

The table lists this clonotype with many counts. This chain links TRBV5-5 with TRBJ2-7; perhaps TRBD2 as D (7 bases). V lost 5 bases and J 0 bases, leaving 12 bases between the germline ends. The CDR3 totals 14 residues. Germline-derived CDR1 and CDR2 are SGHKS and YYEKEE (reference sequence). CDR3 nucleotides: TGTGCCAGCAGTCCGGGGGGCATCTCCTACGAGCAGTACTTC. Encoded protein: CASSPGGISYEQYF.

J is TRBJ2-2 and V is TRBV12-5; D is uncertain. Trimming left V 5 bases short and J 12 bases short, with 13 bases between. The germline gives CDR1 LGHNT, CDR2 FRNRAP. The CDR3 length is 12 residues. CDR3 loop: CASGLGGEKLFF. For the CDR3, the DNA is TGTGCTAGTGGTCTGGGTGGAGAGAAGCTGTTTTTT.

In regard to this clonotype: One end of the junction varies from germline; a read error may be responsible. This chain joins TRBV7-7 and TRBJ1-2; TRBD1 agrees at 11 bases. This CDR3 contains 18 residues. The germline CDR1 and CDR2 sequences are SSHAT and FNYEAQ (reference sequence). The CDR3: CASSFYPAGQGEDYGYTF. The CDR3 bases are TGTGCTAGCAGCTTTTACCCCGCGGGACAGGGGGAGGACTATGGCTACACCTTC.

The rearrangement uses TRBV9 and TRBJ2-2; unclear D gene. Germline CDR1 SGDLS, CDR2 YYNGEE. The length of the CDR3 is 15 residues. The V and J ends lost 0 bases and 1 base respectively, with 7 bases between them. Written as DNA, the CDR3 is TGTGCCAGCAGCGTAGAAGTAGGGAACACCGGGGAGCTGTTTTTT. This translates into CASSVEVGNTGELFF.